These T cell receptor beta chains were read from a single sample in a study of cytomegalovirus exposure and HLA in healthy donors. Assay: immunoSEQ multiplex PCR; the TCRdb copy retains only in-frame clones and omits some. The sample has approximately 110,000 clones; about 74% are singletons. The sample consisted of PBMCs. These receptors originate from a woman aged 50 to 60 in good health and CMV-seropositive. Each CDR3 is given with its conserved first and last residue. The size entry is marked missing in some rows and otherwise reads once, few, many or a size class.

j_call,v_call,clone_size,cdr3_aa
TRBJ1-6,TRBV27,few,CASSLMSGVNSPLHF
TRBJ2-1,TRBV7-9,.,CASSLTSGGADEQFF
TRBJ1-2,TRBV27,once,CASSRTGGEGYTF
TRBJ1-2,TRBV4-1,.,CASSQVFSQDGYTF
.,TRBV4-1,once,CASSHDRGYEQYF
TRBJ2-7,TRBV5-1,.,CASSLQSGRFDEQYF
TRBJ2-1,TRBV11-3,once,CASSARTSESYNEQFF
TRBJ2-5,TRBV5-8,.,CASSFRGTGVETQYF
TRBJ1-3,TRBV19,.,CASSNDRAFSGNTIYF
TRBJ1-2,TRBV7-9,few,CASSKGGGRVDGYTF
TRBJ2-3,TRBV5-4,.,CASSHTGTRGDTQYF
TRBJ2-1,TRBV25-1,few,CASSEFRTSVYNEQFF
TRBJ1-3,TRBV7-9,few,CASSNRGGNTIYF
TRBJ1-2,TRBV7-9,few,CASSDTVSYGYTF
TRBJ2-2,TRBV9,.,CASSVWGGSVGELFF
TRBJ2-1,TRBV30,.,CAWSGLAGGDEQFF
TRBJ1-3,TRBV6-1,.,CASTSVLSGNTIYF
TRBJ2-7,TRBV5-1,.,CASSGGSTSYEQYF
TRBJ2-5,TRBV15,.,CATSRERQGWGSGETQYF